This record concerns one TCR beta chain sequence. CDR1 is MNHEY and CDR2 is SMNVEV in the germline V gene (reference sequence). The CDR3 is made up of 16 amino acids. V shed 5 bases and J 6 bases; nucleotides not matched to a gene: 8. These data belong to a study of blood T cell repertoires in COVID-19. Study information: PBMCs, B-cell-depleted T cells, or T cells provided the cDNA or gDNA that made up the material.

TCRdb's copy holds only in-frame clones and misses some; the assay was immunoSEQ multiplex PCR. The sample holds 90,000 or so clones, 75% to 90% seen once. The chain joins TRBV27 to TRBJ2-1, with 12 positions matching TRBD2. This TCR was sampled from a man older than 75 with active or convalescent COVID-19. Source material: peripheral blood. The CDR3 region is CASSLLGTSGSNEQFF. In DNA, the CDR3 is TGTGCCAGCAGTCTCCTGGGGACTAGCGGGTCCAATGAGCAGTTCTTC.